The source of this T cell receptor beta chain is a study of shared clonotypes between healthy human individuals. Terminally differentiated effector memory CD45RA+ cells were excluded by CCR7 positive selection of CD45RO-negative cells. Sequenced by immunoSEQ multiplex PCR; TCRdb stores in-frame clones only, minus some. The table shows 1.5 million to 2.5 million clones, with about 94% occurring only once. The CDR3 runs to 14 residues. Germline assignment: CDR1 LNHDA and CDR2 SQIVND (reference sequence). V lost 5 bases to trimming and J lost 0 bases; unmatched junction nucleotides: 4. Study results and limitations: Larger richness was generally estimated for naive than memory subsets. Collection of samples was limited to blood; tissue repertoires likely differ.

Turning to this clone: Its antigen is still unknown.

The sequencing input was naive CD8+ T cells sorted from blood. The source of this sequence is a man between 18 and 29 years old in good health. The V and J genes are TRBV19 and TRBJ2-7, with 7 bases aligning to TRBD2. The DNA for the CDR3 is TGTGCCAGTAGTGCCCGGGACTACTCCTACGAGCAGTACTTC. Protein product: CASSARDYSYEQYF.